The entry below describes one T cell receptor (beta chain). This specimen belongs to a study of monozygotic twins with cystic fibrosis. Measured with immunoSEQ multiplex PCR; TCRdb has only the in-frame clones, and not every one. The sample yields about 22,000 clones, approximately 97% seen once. Germline V CDR1 and CDR2: SGHRS, YFSETQ. The CDR3 consists of 15 residues. V was clipped by 4 bases and J by 1 base, with 14 bases between them. The gene calls are TRBV5-1 and TRBJ2-5, with a weak D call TRBD2 (5 bases). The sequence was obtained from a girl aged 10 to 17 with cystic fibrosis. Sequencing was performed on blood. The CDR3 DNA reads as TGCGCCAGCAGCGTTCGAGCGGACCCCCAAGAGACCCAGTACTTC. The encoded protein is CASSVRADPQETQYF. The variable domain in full, completed from reference TRBV5-1 and TRBJ2-5, reads KAGVTQTPRYLIKTRGQQVTLSCSPISGHRSVSWYQQTPGQGLQFLFEYFSETQRNKGNFPGRFSGRQFSNSRSEMNVSTLELGDSALYLCASSVRADPQETQYFGPGTRLLVL.